Listed below are T cell receptor beta chains from one sample, sequenced in a study of T-cell reconstitution after alpha-beta-depleted transplantation in children. TCRdb itself ran the PCR reads through MiXCR, one entry per CDR3 protein. Of around 72,000 distinct CDR3 sequences in the sample, approximately 4.4% were seen once. The source was PBMCs, mostly from graft donor cells, collected 180 days after TCRalphabeta/CD19-depleted stem cell transplant. The receptors were sampled from a boy under two years old who had a stem cell transplant for acute myeloid leukemia, so the T cells may come from the graft donor. The conserved cysteine and the conserved F or W are not part of the CDR3 here. D genes are given only for firm matches.

j_call,v_call,d_call,cdr3_aa
TRBJ1-2,TRBV5-1,TRBD1,ASSPATGKSYGYT
TRBJ2-7,TRBV6-2/TRBV6-3,-,ASSYLGTVTYEQY
TRBJ1-1,TRBV20-1,-,SAPPGNTEAF
TRBJ1-5,TRBV5-5,TRBD1,ASSLVFEEGAMSQPQH
TRBJ2-3,TRBV5-5,TRBD1,ASSNGQDPDTQY
TRBJ2-1,TRBV20-1,-,SASRYNEQF
TRBJ2-7,TRBV18,-,ASSPPAGREQY
TRBJ2-7,TRBV29-1,TRBD2,SVEGLAGDYEQY
TRBJ2-7,TRBV24-1,-,ATFDSSYEQY
TRBJ1-5,TRBV7-9,TRBD1,ASSQGTGLYSNQPQH
TRBJ2-5,TRBV5-6,-,AIGLSGQETQY
TRBJ2-7,TRBV14,-,ASSQGGSGSYEQY
TRBJ1-5,TRBV4-1,-,ASSQDGSQPQH
TRBJ2-6,TRBV30,-,AWSNKGFYSGANVLT
TRBJ1-2,TRBV20-1,TRBD1,SARNDRASYGYT
TRBJ1-5,TRBV20-1,TRBD1,SATTGGGQPQH
TRBJ1-2,TRBV20-1,TRBD1,CAISLRTGSNYGYT
TRBJ1-1,TRBV6-5,-,ASSYSGGWNTEAF
TRBJ1-6,TRBV12-3/TRBV12-4,TRBD1,ASSYQGVSPLH
TRBJ2-5,TRBV18,-,ASSPRNGEETQY
TRBJ1-5,TRBV20-1,-,SAQGLLINQPQH
TRBJ1-1,TRBV7-6,TRBD1,ASSLDGQGPRGTEAF
TRBJ2-2,TRBV7-8,-,ASSPSRSTGELF
TRBJ2-1,TRBV20-1,-,SARPPQRLSYNEQF
TRBJ2-5,TRBV10-3,-,AISVRQAGRTQY
TRBJ2-5,TRBV28,TRBD2,ASSLTNGGVETQY
TRBJ1-5,TRBV4-3,-,ASSQGSGVGQPQH
TRBJ1-6,TRBV25-1,TRBD1,ASSPGQGPLNSPLH
TRBJ2-3,TRBV7-2,TRBD2,ASSPQRGVTDTQY
TRBJ1-5,TRBV12-3/TRBV12-4,-,ASGTADQPQH
TRBJ2-7,TRBV11-2,TRBD1,ASSLGDRGFYEQY
TRBJ2-2,TRBV7-9,-,ASSSDPRWTGELF
TRBJ2-3,TRBV12-3/TRBV12-4,TRBD2,ASSFVSGGDTQY
TRBJ1-5,TRBV7-9,-,ASSLVGGGQPQH
TRBJ1-2,TRBV6-1,-,ASRRGAYYGYT
TRBJ2-1,TRBV20-1,-,SARAWRTGGTEQF
TRBJ2-7,TRBV5-1,TRBD1,ASRSGTGSYEQY
TRBJ2-5,TRBV20-1,TRBD1,SAQRTGGETQY
TRBJ1-2,TRBV20-1,-,SAGPLGGYGYT
TRBJ2-5,TRBV10-3,-,AISGQLGETQY
TRBJ2-2,TRBV12-3/TRBV12-4,TRBD2,ASSLYRLAGGLNTGELF
TRBJ2-7,TRBV12-3/TRBV12-4,-,ASRPPGTGRYEQY
TRBJ2-1,TRBV11-2,TRBD1,ASSLDGQGFHNEQF
TRBJ1-1,TRBV5-1,-,ASSVMDGFTEAF
TRBJ1-1,TRBV20-1,-,SARSGRGTEAF
TRBJ2-1,TRBV7-9,-,ASSLRPSGTYNEQF
TRBJ1-2,TRBV5-1,TRBD1,ASGEPRDRGNYGYT
TRBJ2-6,TRBV20-1,-,SAPRTALSGANVLT
TRBJ1-2,TRBV9,TRBD1,ASSVSGTGGPYGYT
TRBJ2-3,TRBV11-2,-,ASSRRRDPLPTDTQY
TRBJ2-1,TRBV9,TRBD2,ASSLRSGRGGPPAGNEQF
TRBJ2-3,TRBV21-1,-,ASSKGPFGAAGVNTDTQY
TRBJ2-2,TRBV11-2,TRBD2,ASSIRRLAGKSGELF